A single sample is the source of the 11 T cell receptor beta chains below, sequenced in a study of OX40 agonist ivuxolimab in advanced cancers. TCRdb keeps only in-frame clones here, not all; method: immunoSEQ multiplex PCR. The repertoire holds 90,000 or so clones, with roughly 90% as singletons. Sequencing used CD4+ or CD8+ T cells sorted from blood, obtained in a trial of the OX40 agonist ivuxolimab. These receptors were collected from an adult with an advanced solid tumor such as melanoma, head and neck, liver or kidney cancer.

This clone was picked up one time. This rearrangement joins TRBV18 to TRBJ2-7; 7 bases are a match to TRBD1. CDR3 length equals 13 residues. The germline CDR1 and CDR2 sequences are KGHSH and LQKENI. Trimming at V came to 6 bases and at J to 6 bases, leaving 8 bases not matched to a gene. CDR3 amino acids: CASSTYRGLEQYF. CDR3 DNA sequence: TGTGCCAGCTCCACATACAGGGGTCTCGAGCAGTACTTC.

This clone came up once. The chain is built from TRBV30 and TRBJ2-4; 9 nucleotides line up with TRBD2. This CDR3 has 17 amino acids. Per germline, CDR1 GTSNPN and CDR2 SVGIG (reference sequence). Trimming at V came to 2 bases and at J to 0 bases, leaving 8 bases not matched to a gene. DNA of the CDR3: TGTGCCTGGAGTCCCTCTCTAGCGGGATTAGCCAAAAACATTCAGTACTTC. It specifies CAWSPSLAGLAKNIQYF.

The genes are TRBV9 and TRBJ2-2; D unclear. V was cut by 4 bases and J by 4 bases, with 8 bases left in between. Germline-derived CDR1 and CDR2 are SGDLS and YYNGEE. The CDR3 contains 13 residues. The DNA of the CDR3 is TGTGCCAGCAGCTTGGTCCTCACCGGGGAGCTGTTTTTT. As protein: CASSLVLTGELFF. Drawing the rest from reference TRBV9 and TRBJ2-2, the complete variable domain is DSGVTQTPKHLITATGQRVTLRCSPRSGDLSVYWYQQSLDQGLQFLIQYYNGEERAKGNILERFSAQQFPDLHSELNLSSLELGDSALYFCASSLVLTGELFFGEGSRLTVL.

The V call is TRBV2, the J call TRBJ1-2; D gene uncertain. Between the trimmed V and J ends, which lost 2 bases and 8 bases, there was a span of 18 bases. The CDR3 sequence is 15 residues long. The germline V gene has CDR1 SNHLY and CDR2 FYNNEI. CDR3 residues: CASSERSGSQWGYTF. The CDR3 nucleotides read TGTGCCAGCAGTGAAAGGTCCGGGAGTCAGTGGGGCTACACCTTC.

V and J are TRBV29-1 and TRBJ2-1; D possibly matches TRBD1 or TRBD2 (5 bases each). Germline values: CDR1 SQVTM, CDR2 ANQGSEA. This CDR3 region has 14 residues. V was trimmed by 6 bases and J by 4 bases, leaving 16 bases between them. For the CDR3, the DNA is TGCAGCGTGGGGGATACATGGTCTTACAATGAGCAGTTCTTC. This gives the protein CSVGDTWSYNEQFF.

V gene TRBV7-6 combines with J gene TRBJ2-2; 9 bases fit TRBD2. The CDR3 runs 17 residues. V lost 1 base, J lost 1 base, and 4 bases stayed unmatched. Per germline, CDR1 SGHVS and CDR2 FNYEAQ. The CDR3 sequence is CASSLVSLAGNTGELFF. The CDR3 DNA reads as TGTGCCAGCAGCTTAGTCTCACTAGCGGGGAACACCGGGGAGCTGTTTTTT.

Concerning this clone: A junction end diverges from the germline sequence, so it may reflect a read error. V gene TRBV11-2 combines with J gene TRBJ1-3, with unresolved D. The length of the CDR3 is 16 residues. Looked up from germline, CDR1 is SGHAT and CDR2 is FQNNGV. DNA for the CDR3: TGCGCCAGCAGCCAAGATGTGCGCCAGTTCGGAAACACCATATATTTT. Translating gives CASSQDVRQFGNTIYF.

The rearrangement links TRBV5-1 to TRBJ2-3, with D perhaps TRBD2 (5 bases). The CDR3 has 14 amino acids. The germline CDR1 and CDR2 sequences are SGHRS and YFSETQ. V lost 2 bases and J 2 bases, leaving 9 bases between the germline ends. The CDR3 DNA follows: TGCGCCAGCAGCTTTGGAGGTTACACAGATACGCAGTATTTT. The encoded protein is CASSFGGYTDTQYF.

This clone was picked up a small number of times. CDR3 residues: CASSSTAPDTQYF. Written as DNA, the CDR3 is TGTGCCAGCAGCTCGACCGCCCCAGATACGCAGTATTTT. The chain has TRBV7-9 and TRBJ2-3; no clear D. Germline CDR1 and CDR2: SEHNR and FQNEAQ (reference sequence). The CDR3 extends over 13 amino acids. V was shortened by 4 bases and J by 4 bases, with 9 bases between the two germline ends.

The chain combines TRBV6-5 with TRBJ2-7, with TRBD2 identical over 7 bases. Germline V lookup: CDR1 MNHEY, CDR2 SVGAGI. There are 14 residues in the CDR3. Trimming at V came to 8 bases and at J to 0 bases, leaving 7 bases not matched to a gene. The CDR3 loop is CASYPTSSSYEQYF. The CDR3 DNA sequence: TGTGCCAGCTACCCGACTAGCTCCTCCTACGAGCAGTACTTC.

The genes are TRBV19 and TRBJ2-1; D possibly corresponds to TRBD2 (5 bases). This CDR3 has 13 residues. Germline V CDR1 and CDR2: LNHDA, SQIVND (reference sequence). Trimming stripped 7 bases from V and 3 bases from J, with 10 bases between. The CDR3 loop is CASKAGSYNEQFF. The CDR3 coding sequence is TGTGCCAGTAAGGCGGGTAGCTACAATGAGCAGTTCTTC.